This TCR beta chain was identified in a study of T cells after yellow fever vaccination (dated by TCRdb to between 2019 and 2020). For the study in its entirety: Libraries from fractions with low cell numbers were prepared with the SMART-Seq v4 Ultra Low Input RNA kit. Blood was collected at multiple timepoints before and after primary and secondary immunization, and bulk PBMC replicates and cell subsets were isolated. To follow T-cell clones before and after both primary and booster YFV17D yellow fever vaccination, bulk TCR alpha and beta repertoires underwent longitudinal sequencing. Two healthy male donors, one aged 18 to 29 and one aged 30 to 40 years, were included in the cohort.

Sequencing was performed on an Illumina NovaSeq 6000. TCR cDNA was synthesized by 5'RACE template switching, through which a universal primer site and unique molecular identifiers were introduced. Priming of cDNA synthesis was performed from both the TCR alpha and TCR beta constant segments. Two PCR steps were used to amplify libraries, with sample barcodes and sequencing adapters being added in the second step. Sequencing of libraries was done on Illumina HiSeq 2500 (2x100 bp) or NovaSeq (2x150 bp). The paper's processing steps were these. MIGEC was used to demultiplex reads and collapse the reads into UMI consensus sequences, and MiXCR was used for V(D)J alignment. Vaccine-responding clonotypes were defined with edgeR using replicate PBMC samples, requiring FDR below 0.01 and a log2 fold change above 5 up to day 15. CD4 or CD8 identity was assigned to each bulk clonotype according to whether the clonotype was present at higher abundance in the sequenced CD4 repertoire or the sequenced CD8 repertoire. In-frame beta chains were kept once TCRdb had trimmed the public reads at Q25 with fastp and called clones with MiXCR. Identical CDR3 proteins give one entry, which carries the most common genes and DNA. TCRdb, rather than the study authors, made the V and J calls. Here the sample has fewer than 350,000 distinct CDR3 sequences; about 3.5% occur a single time. Less than 25% of the sample is taken by the ten largest.

CDR1 KGHDR and CDR2 SFDVKD were looked up in the germline V gene. From cysteine to phenylalanine, the CDR3 is 16 amino acids long. Here the CDR3 DNA is all that survives: 48 bases in frame from base 1. V has 6 bases trimmed and J has 0 bases trimmed; junction bases matching no gene number 7. This clonotype was seen many times. Its antigen is still unknown. Per-nucleotide qualities are absent, and no much larger clonotype sits a single base away. Summary of the overall study and its limitations: Because abundant contaminating clonotypes from the bulk population could be contained in FACS-sorted repertoires, computational filtering was required. Most clones expanded after primary vaccination (almost 97% of CD4 and roughly 91% of CD8) were re-detected after the booster, suggesting that broad memory maintenance occurred. A small fraction of clonotypes showed up in both the CD4 and CD8 compartments, probably as a result of convergent recombination. Compared with the primary T-cell response, the secondary T-cell response was faster but weaker, reaching its peak on day 5 rather than on day 15. Only a couple of donors were included in the study, so the extent to which the findings can be generalized is limited.

Taken with the paper, the label for treatment or condition translates to: live attenuated yellow fever vaccine strain. Two biological replicates of bulk PBMCs were collected at each blood-draw timepoint. A standard Ficoll-Paque protocol was used to isolate PBMCs from peripheral blood. RNA was extracted with TriZol from bulk PBMCs, CD4 and CD8 fractions, and dextramer-positive and dextramer-negative fractions. The specimen was PBMCs, collected on the day of the yellow fever booster vaccination. The origin of this receptor is a man aged 18 to 35 who received the YFV17D yellow fever vaccine. The chain uses TRBV24-1 and TRBJ2-3; 8 nucleotides in the junction match TRBD2. The DNA sequence is TGTGCCACCAGTCCCGGGACTAGGGGTAGCACAGATACGCAGTATTTT. This gives the protein CATSPGTRGSTDTQYF.